Following are 9 T cell receptor beta chains from one sample sequenced in a study of blood T cell repertoires in COVID-19. Produced via immunoSEQ multiplex PCR; TCRdb's table is partial and in-frame only. The data contain just under 90,000 clones, over 75% of them singletons. Material: peripheral blood. The receptors here all came from a woman older than 75 with acute or convalescent COVID-19.

This chain uses TRBV2 with TRBJ2-5; no definite D call. This CDR3 spans 12 amino acids. CDR1 is SNHLY and CDR2 is FYNNEI in the germline V gene. V was shortened by 5 bases and J by 4 bases, with 8 bases between the two germline ends. The CDR3 loop is CASSYYRETQYF. The CDR3 coding sequence is TGTGCCAGCAGTTACTATCGAGAGACCCAGTACTTC.

Only one count was recorded for this clone. The V call is TRBV5-5, the J call TRBJ2-7; a possible D gene is TRBD2 (5 bases). Germline assignment: CDR1 SGHKS and CDR2 YYEKEE (reference sequence). The CDR3 loop spans 16 amino acids. V gave up 0 bases and J gave up 3 bases, with 16 bases separating them. In nucleotides, the CDR3 is TGTGCCAGCAGCTTGGCCAACCGGGGAAGAGTCTACGAGCAGTACTTC. Translating gives CASSLANRGRVYEQYF.

The chain has TRBV6-2 or TRBV6-3 and TRBJ1-5; 8 bases are a match to TRBD1. CDR1 and CDR2 from the germline V gene are MNHEY and SVGEGT. The CDR3 extends over 14 amino acids. The V and J ends lost 5 bases and 7 bases, in that order; junction bases with no gene match: 7. The CDR3 loop reads CASSRRTGTQPQHF. DNA for the CDR3: TGTGCCAGCAGTCGACGGACAGGGACGCAGCCCCAGCATTTT.

This chain uses TRBV4-3 with TRBJ1-6; D is possibly TRBD1 (5 bases). Between the trimmed V and J ends, which lost 2 bases and 6 bases, there was a span of 20 bases. Germline CDR1 and CDR2: LGHNA and YSLEER. The CDR3 contains 18 residues. The CDR3 is CASSQNPRVPEPNSPLHF. DNA of the CDR3: TGCGCCAGCAGCCAAAATCCCAGGGTCCCCGAACCTAATTCACCCCTCCACTTT.

V and J are TRBV2 and TRBJ1-2; 9 nucleotides match TRBD1. The CDR3 length is 14 residues. With 11 bases clipped from V and 5 bases from J, the junction kept 12 bases outside the gene matches. Per germline, CDR1 SNHLY and CDR2 FYNNEI. The CDR3 nucleotides are TGTGCCGGAACTCGGGACAGGGTTCAATATGGCTACACCTTC. Its translation: CAGTRDRVQYGYTF.

The chain joins TRBV12-3 or TRBV12-4 to TRBJ1-2; D gene unclear. V dropped 6 bases and J dropped 4 bases, with 9 bases sitting between them. The CDR3 runs 12 residues. CDR3 bases: TGTGCCAGCAGGGCATTGGCCTATGGCTACACCTTC. It is translated as CASRALAYGYTF.

This clone showed up just once. The CDR3 reads CAISESIEGRYGYTF. As DNA, the CDR3 is TGTGCCATCAGTGAGTCGATCGAGGGCAGGTATGGCTACACCTTC. The rearrangement joins TRBV10-3 to TRBJ1-2; no clear D gene. CDR3 length: 15 residues. The V gene's germline CDR1 is ENHRY and CDR2 SYGVKD. The V and J ends lost 0 bases and 5 bases respectively, with 13 bases between them.

The V gene is TRBV5-1, the J gene TRBJ2-5; 9 bases are shared with TRBD2. V lost 4 bases, J lost 5 bases, and 6 bases stayed unmatched. The CDR3 length is 14 residues. Germline V gene sequence: CDR1 SGHRS, CDR2 YFSETQ. The CDR3 loop reads CASSPLSGSETQYF. For the CDR3, the DNA is TGCGCCAGCAGCCCCCTTAGCGGGAGCGAGACCCAGTACTTC.

The chain is built from TRBV12-3 or TRBV12-4 and TRBJ2-5; D is uncertain. CDR3 length equals 13 residues. V dropped 7 bases and J dropped 4 bases, with 13 bases sitting between them. CDR3 nucleotide sequence: TGTGCCAGCAAACCGAGTCCGGGAGAGACCCAGTACTTC. Amino acid sequence: CASKPSPGETQYF.